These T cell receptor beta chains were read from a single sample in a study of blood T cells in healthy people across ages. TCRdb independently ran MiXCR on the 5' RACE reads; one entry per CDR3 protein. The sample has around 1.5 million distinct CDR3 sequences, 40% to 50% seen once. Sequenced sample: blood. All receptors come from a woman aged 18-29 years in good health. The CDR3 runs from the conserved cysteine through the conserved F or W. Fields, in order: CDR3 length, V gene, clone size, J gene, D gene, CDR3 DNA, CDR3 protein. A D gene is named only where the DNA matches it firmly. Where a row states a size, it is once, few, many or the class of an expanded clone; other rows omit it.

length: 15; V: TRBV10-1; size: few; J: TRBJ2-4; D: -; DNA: TGCGCCAGCAGTGAGTCACCCGGGACCAAAAACATTCAGTACTTC; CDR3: CASSESPGTKNIQYF
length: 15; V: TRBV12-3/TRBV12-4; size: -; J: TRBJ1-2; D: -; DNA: TGTGCCAGCACCCGTGTCGGCATACAATTGTCTGACTACACCTTC; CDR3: CASTRVGIQLSDYTF
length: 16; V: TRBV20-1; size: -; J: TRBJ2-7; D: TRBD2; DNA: TGCAGTGCTAGAGGCTTAGGACTAGCGGACTACTACGAGCAGTACTTC; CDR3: CSARGLGLADYYEQYF
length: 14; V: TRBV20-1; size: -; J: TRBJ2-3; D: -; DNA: TGCAGTGCGGGCTTTAGGGGACACACAGATACGCAGTATTTT; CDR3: CSAGFRGHTDTQYF
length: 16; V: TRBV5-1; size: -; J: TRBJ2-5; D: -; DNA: TGCGCCAGCAGCCCCAGGCACCTAGCGATAAGAGAGACCCAGTACTTC; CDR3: CASSPRHLAIRETQYF
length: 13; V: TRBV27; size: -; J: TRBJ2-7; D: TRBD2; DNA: TGTGCCAGCAGTTTAGCGGGAGCCCCCGAGCAGTACTTC; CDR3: CASSLAGAPEQYF
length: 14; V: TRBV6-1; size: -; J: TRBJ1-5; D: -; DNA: TGTGCCAGCAGTGAACCAGGGAACAATCAGCCCCAGCATTTT; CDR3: CASSEPGNNQPQHF
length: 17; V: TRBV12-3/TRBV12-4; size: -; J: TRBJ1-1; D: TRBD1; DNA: TGTGCCAGCGGGAGGGACAGGGCCTTTTTAGGTGGTACTGAAGCTTTCTTT; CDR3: CASGRDRAFLGGTEAFF
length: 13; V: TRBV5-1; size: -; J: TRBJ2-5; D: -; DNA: TGCGCCAGCGGGGATCAAAACCAAGAGACCCAGTACTTC; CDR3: CASGDQNQETQYF
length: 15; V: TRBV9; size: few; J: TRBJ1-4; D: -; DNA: TGTGCCAGCAGCCCCCGCGACCGGTGGGGAGAAAAACTGTTTTTT; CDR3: CASSPRDRWGEKLFF
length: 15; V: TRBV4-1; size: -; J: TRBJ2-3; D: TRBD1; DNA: TGCGCCAGTTGGCCCGGGACAGGGGGCGCAGATACGCAGTATTTT; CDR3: CASWPGTGGADTQYF
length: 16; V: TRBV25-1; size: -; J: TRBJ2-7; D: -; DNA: TGTGCCAGCAGTGAATACAATGGGCAGTTGTCCTACGAGCAGTACTTC; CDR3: CASSEYNGQLSYEQYF
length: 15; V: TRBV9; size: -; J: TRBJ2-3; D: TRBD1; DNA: TGTGCCAGCAGACTCCGGGACAGGGGAGCGGATACGCAGTATTTT; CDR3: CASRLRDRGADTQYF
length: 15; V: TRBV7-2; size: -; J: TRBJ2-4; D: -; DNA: TGTGCCAGCAGCTTAAAAGCAGGGTCCGAAAACATTCAGTACTTC; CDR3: CASSLKAGSENIQYF
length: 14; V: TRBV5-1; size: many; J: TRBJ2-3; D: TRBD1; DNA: TGCGCCAGCAGCGCCGGACAGGGAACAGATACGCAGTATTTT; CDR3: CASSAGQGTDTQYF
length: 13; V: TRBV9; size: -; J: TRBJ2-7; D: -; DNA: TGTGCCAGCAGCGCCCCAGCTTCGGACGAGCAGTACTTC; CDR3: CASSAPASDEQYF
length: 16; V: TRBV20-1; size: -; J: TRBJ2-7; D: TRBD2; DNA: TGCAGTGCTACGGACACGAAGCGGGAGGGCCTGGACGAGCAGTACTTC; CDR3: CSATDTKREGLDEQYF
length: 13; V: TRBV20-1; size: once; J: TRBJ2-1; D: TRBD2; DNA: TGCAGTGCTAGTGTAGCGGGACCCCATCAGCAGTTCTTC; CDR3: CSASVAGPHQQFF
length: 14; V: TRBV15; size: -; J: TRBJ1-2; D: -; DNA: TGTGCCACCAGCAGAGATGGGGCAGCAGCTGGCTACACCTTC; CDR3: CATSRDGAAAGYTF
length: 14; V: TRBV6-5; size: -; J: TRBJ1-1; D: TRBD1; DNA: TGTGCCAGCAGAGACAGGGGAGCGAACACTGAAGCTTTCTTT; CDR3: CASRDRGANTEAFF
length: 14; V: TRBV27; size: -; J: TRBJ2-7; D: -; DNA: TGTGCCAGCAGGGAGGGACCTGGCACCTACGAGCAGTACTTC; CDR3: CASREGPGTYEQYF
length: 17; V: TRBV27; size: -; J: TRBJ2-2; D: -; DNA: TGTGCCAGCAGTCCCACGACGGTTTTGACGCGGGCCGGGGAGCTGTTTTTT; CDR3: CASSPTTVLTRAGELFF
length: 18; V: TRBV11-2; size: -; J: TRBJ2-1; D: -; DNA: TGTGCCAGCAGCTTATTGGGTTTGGGCGGGACTGTCTACAATGAGCAGTTCTTC; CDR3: CASSLLGLGGTVYNEQFF
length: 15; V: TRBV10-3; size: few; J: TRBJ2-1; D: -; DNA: TGTGCCATCAGTGAACGGGACCGACCCTACAATGAGCAGTTCTTC; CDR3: CAISERDRPYNEQFF
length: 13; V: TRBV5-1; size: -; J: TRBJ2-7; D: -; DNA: TGCGCCAGCACCCCCGGGCAGGAGAATGAGCAGTACTTC; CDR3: CASTPGQENEQYF
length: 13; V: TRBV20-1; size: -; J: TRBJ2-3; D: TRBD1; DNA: TGCAGTGCCAAAGACAGGGCCACAGATACGCAGTATTTT; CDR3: CSAKDRATDTQYF
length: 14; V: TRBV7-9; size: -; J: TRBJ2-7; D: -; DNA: TGTGCCAGCAGCTTACGGGACGCCTCCTACGAGCAGTACTTC; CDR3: CASSLRDASYEQYF
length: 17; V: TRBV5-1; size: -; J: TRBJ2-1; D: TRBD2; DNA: TGCGCCAGCAGCTTGCCCCGAGGACTAGCTCGAGGAAATGAGCAGTTCTTC; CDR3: CASSLPRGLARGNEQFF
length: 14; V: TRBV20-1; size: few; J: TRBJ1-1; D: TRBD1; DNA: TGCAGTGCTAGGAGACAGGGTATGAACACTGAAGCTTTCTTT; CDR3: CSARRQGMNTEAFF
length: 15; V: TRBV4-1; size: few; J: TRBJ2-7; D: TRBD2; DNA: TGCGCCAGCAGGGCCCGGGACTATACTGGCTACGAGCAGTACTTC; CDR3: CASRARDYTGYEQYF
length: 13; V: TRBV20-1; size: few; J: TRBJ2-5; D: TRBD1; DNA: TGCAGTGCTTACGGGACAGACCAAGAGACCCAGTACTTC; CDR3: CSAYGTDQETQYF
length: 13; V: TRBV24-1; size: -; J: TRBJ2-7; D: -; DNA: TGTGCCACCAGTGAGCAGGGTCGCGACGAGCAGTACTTC; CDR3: CATSEQGRDEQYF
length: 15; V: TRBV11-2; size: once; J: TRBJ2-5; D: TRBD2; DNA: TGTGCCGGCAGCCCTAGCGGGGGGTTCGGAGAGACCCAGTACTTC; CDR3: CAGSPSGGFGETQYF
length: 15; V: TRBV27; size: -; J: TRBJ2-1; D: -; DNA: TGTGCCAGCAGTCAAGACGGGACCTACTACAATGAGCAGTTCTTC; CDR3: CASSQDGTYYNEQFF
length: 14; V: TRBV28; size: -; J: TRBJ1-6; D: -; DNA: TGTGCCAGCAGTTTCATGAGAACGGGTTCACCCCTCCACTTT; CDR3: CASSFMRTGSPLHF
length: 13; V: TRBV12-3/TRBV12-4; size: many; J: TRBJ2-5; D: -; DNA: TGTGCCAGCAGTTTACCCAGTCAAGAGACCCAGTACTTC; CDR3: CASSLPSQETQYF
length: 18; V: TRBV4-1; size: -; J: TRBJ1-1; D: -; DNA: TGCGCCAGCAGCCAAGATCGGCCGGAACAGGGTTCCCTCACTGAAGCTTTCTTT; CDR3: CASSQDRPEQGSLTEAFF
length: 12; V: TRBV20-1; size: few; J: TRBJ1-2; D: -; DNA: TGCAGTGCTCCAGACCCCGGGGTTGGCTACACCTTC; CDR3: CSAPDPGVGYTF
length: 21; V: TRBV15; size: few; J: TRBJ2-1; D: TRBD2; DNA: TGTGCCACCAGCAGGCCCCGGGTCGTGTCCGGGACTAGCGATTTTCTGGATGAGCAGTTCTTC; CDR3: CATSRPRVVSGTSDFLDEQFF
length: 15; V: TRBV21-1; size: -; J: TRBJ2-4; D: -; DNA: TGTGCCAGCAGCACCCCTACCTCCGCTGGGAACATTCAGTACTTC; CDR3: CASSTPTSAGNIQYF
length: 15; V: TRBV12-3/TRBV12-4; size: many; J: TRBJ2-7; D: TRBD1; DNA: TGTGCCAGCAGTTTGCAGAAGGGACAGACCTACGAGCAGTACTTC; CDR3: CASSLQKGQTYEQYF
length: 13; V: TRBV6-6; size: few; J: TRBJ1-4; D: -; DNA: TGTGCCAGCAGTATAGAGTATAATGAAAAACTGTTTTTT; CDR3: CASSIEYNEKLFF
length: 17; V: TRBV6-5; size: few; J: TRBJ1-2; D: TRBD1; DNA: TGTGCCAGCAGTTACTCAAAAGGGGGCGTTCATACCTATGGCTACACCTTC; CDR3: CASSYSKGGVHTYGYTF
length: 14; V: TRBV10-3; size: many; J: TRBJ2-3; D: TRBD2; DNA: TGTGCCATCAGTGATCCCAGCGGGGGAGGTACGCAGTATTTT; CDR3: CAISDPSGGGTQYF
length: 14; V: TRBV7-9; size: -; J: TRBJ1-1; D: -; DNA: TGTGCCAGCAGCCTCGATCAAGAAGCGTTTGAAGCTTTCTTT; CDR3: CASSLDQEAFEAFF
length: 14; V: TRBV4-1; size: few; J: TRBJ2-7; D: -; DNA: TGCGCCAGCAGCCAAGAAGGGGTTTCGGACGAGCAGTACTTC; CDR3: CASSQEGVSDEQYF
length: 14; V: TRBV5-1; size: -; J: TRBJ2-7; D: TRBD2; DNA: TGCGCCAGCAGCTTGGGACTAGCGGGATGGGAGCAGTACTTC; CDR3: CASSLGLAGWEQYF
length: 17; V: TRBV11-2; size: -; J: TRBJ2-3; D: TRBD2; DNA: TGTGCCAGCAGCTTAGGGGTAGCGGGGGTCCGCACGGATACGCAGTATTTT; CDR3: CASSLGVAGVRTDTQYF
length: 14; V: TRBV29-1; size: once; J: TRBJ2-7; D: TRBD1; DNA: TGCAGCGTTGGAGACAGGGGATCTTACAATGAGCAGTACTTC; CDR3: CSVGDRGSYNEQYF
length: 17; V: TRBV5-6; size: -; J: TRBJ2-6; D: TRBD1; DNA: TGTGCCAGCAGCAGGACAGGTGTTCTCTCTGGGGCCAACGTCCTGACTTTC; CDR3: CASSRTGVLSGANVLTF
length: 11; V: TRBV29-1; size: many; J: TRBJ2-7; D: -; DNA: TGCAGCGCCACAGAGGCGGATGAGCAGTACTTC; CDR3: CSATEADEQYF
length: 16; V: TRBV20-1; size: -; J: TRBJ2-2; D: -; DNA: TGCAGTGCTAGAGATAGGGGAGCTGCAAACACCGGGGAGCTGTTTTTT; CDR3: CSARDRGAANTGELFF
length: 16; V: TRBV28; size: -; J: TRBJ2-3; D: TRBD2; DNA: TGTGCCAGCAGTATACTAGCGGGAGGGCAATTTGATACGCAGTATTTT; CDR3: CASSILAGGQFDTQYF